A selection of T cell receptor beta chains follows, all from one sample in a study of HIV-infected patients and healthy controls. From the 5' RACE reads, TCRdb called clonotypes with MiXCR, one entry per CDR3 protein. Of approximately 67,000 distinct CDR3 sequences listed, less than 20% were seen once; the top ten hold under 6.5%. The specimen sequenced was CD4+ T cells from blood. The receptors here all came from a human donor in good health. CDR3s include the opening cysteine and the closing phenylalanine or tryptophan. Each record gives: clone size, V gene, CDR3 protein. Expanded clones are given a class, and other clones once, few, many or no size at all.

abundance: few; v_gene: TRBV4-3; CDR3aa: CASSQDGGRGTEAFF
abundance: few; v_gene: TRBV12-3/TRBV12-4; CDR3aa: CASSRQATNEKLFF
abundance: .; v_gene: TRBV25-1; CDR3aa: CASSELGNLDGNEQYF
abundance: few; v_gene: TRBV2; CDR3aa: CASSEVEGLGEQYF
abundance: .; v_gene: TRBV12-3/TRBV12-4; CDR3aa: CASRPRGGELFF
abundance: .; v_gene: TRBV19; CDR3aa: CATHDSPAGDTQYF
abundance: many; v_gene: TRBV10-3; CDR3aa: CATPQAPKYGEQFF
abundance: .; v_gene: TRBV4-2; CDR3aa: CASSQAGTVGNYEQYF
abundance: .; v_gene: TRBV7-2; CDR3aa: CASSLKAERVYEQYF
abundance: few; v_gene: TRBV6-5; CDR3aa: CASSFRGQGVSPLHF
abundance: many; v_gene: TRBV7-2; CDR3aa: CASSLGYSNQPQHF
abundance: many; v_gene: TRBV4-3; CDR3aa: CASSQVGTGLEKLFF
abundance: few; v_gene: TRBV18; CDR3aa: CASSPRSQGPTGELFF
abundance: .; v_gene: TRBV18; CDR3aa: CASSPPLGNTEAFF
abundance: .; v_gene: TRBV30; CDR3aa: CAWSVQKKEPYTF
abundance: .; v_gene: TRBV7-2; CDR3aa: CASSPMSGGSSTEAFF
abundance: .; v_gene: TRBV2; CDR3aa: CAGGLAGGSSYEQYF
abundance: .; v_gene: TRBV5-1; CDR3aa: CASSLAGIQETQYF
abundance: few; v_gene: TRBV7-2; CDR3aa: CASSSYRVLQPQHF
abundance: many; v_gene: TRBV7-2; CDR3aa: CASSQGRRIVAKNIQYF
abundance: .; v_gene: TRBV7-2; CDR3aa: CASSFLLSPREQYF
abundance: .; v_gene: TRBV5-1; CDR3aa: CASSNTGTGANQPQHF
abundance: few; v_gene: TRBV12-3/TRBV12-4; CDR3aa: CASSLGQSRGKQYF
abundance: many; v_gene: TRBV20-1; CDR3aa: CSASGAGPLRTDTQYF
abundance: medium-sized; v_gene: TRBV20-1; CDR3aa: CSATKPGTGRRLTEAFF
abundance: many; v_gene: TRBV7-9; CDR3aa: CASSLSPTGAEAFF